The next 23 T cell receptor beta chains were all read from a single sample in a study of early T cells in non-severe SARS-CoV-2 infection. MiXCR was run by TCRdb on the 5' RACE reads, yielding one entry per CDR3 protein. The sample lists roughly 80,000 distinct CDR3 sequences; around 15% were seen once. Sequencing used whole blood. The receptor source for this set is an adult who was a healthcare worker with PCR-confirmed SARS-CoV-2 infection or an uninfected control (not recorded which).

The chain couples TRBV12-3 or TRBV12-4 to TRBJ2-3; D is possibly TRBD1 (7 bases). Trimming pared 5 bases from V and 3 bases from J, leaving 18 bases between. The CDR3 extends over 16 amino acids. CDR3 protein: CASSPPRGTETDTQYF. The CDR3 coding sequence is TGTGCCAGCAGTCCCCCTCGGGGGACAGAAACAGATACGCAGTATTTT.

This clonotype was counted many times. The chain carries TRBV5-1 and TRBJ2-5; 12 bases align to TRBD1. The germline V gene encodes CDR1 SGHRS and CDR2 YFSETQ. V was clipped by 5 bases and J by 5 bases; unmatched bases: 7. The CDR3 sequence is 15 residues long. The CDR3 reads CASRAGTGGLETQYF. CDR3 bases: TGCGCCAGCAGGGCCGGGACAGGGGGCTTGGAGACCCAGTACTTC.

This clonotype came up many times. The chain has TRBV18 and TRBJ1-5; 7 nucleotides match TRBD1. The CDR3 extends over 13 amino acids. V was pared by 6 bases and J by 1 base, with 0 bases of the junction left unmatched. Germline CDR1 KGHSH, CDR2 LQKENI. CDR3 amino acids: CASSRGSNQPQHF. The DNA for the CDR3 is TGTGCCAGCTCCAGGGGGAGCAATCAGCCCCAGCATTTT.

Here the CDR3 reads CASSSFDRADNYGYTF. The CDR3 coding sequence is TGTGCCAGTAGCTCTTTCGACAGGGCTGATAACTATGGCTACACCTTC. The chain uses TRBV19 and TRBJ1-2; 7 nucleotides align to TRBD1. Per germline, CDR1 LNHDA and CDR2 SQIVND (reference sequence). Germline trimming cut 6 bases from V and 1 base from J; bases unmatched to any gene: 11. CDR3 length equals 16 residues.

The rearrangement links TRBV29-1 to TRBJ2-3, with 11 bases that match TRBD2. This CDR3 has 12 amino acids. In germline, CDR1 is SQVTM, CDR2 ANQGSEA. V lost 6 bases to trimming and J lost 9 bases; unmatched junction nucleotides: 5. CDR3 in DNA: TGCAGCGTGACTAGCGGGACATACACGCAGTATTTT. Amino acid sequence: CSVTSGTYTQYF.

The gene calls are TRBV5-1 and TRBJ2-7, with TRBD1 matching over 7 bases. The germline CDR1 and CDR2 sequences are SGHRS and YFSETQ. V was pared by 7 bases and J by 1 base, with 8 bases of the junction left unmatched. The CDR3 runs 14 residues. CDR3 protein: CASASGTASYEQYF. DNA for the CDR3: TGCGCCAGCGCCTCCGGGACAGCGTCCTACGAGCAGTACTTC.

In this sample, this clonotype turned up a few times. The chain carries TRBV21-1 and TRBJ2-5. TRBV21-1 is deemed a pseudogene. The CDR3 is made up of 18 amino acids. CDR3 sequence (DNA): TGTGCCAGCCCTAAGCGAGGTCCTTGCGGACGATACCAAGAGACCCAGTACTTC. Its protein product is CASPKRGPCGRYQETQYF.

This clonotype was seen at least ten times. The rearrangement uses TRBV7-9 and TRBJ2-7; TRBD2 might be the D (6 bases). Germline lookup yields CDR1 SEHNR and CDR2 FQNEAQ (reference sequence). This CDR3 comprises 16 residues. V gave up 5 bases and J gave up 3 bases, with 20 bases separating them. CDR3 in DNA: TGTGCCAGCAGCCTCTCCCCCCTGGGAGGAGGCTACGAGCAGTACTTC. Protein: CASSLSPLGGGYEQYF.

The chain employs TRBV20-1 and TRBJ2-7; D might be TRBD1 (6 bases). The V gene's germline CDR1 is DFQATT and CDR2 SNEGSKA (reference sequence). With 4 bases removed from V and 3 bases from J, the gap between germline ends came to 19 bases. The CDR3 runs to 15 residues. The chain's CDR3 is CSANRGGRHHYEQYF. The DNA of the CDR3 is TGCAGTGCTAACCGAGGGGGACGGCATCACTACGAGCAGTACTTC.

The sample holds many counts of this clonotype. Here the CDR3 reads CASSLGGYYTEAFF. The CDR3 DNA is TGCGCCAGCAGCCTGGGTGGATACTACACTGAAGCTTTCTTT. The chain uses TRBV5-1 and TRBJ1-1; D uncertain. With 4 bases removed from V and 3 bases from J, the gap between germline ends came to 13 bases. Germline lookup yields CDR1 SGHRS and CDR2 YFSETQ. This CDR3 is 14 amino acids long.

This clonotype was seen more than once but under ten times. This chain's CDR3 is CASSAGRKNTEAFF. The CDR3 nucleotides are TGTGCCAGCAGTGCTGGGCGGAAGAACACTGAAGCTTTCTTT. The rearrangement joins TRBV6-1 to TRBJ1-1; D ambiguous. V was shortened by 4 bases and J by 1 base, with 10 bases between the two germline ends. The CDR3 is 14 residues long. CDR1 is MNHNS, CDR2 SASEGT, per germline.

This clonotype was counted between two and nine times. The V call is TRBV28, the J call TRBJ1-5; 7 bases fit TRBD1. The V and J ends lost 6 bases and 5 bases, in that order; junction bases with no gene match: 10. Germline V CDR1 and CDR2: MDHEN, SYDVKM. This CDR3 is built from 15 residues. CDR3 loop: CASSYREGGDQPQHF. CDR3 coding DNA: TGTGCCAGCAGCTACAGGGAAGGGGGCGATCAGCCCCAGCATTTT.

This clonotype was observed many times. V and J are TRBV29-1 and TRBJ2-6; D not certain. The length of the CDR3 is 15 residues. Between the trimmed V and J ends, which lost 6 bases and 0 bases, there was a span of 12 bases. In germline, CDR1 is SQVTM, CDR2 ANQGSEA. CDR3 amino acids: CSVSDGFSGANVLTF. The CDR3 DNA is TGCAGCGTCTCGGACGGTTTCTCTGGGGCCAACGTCCTGACTTTC.

The genes are TRBV7-9 and TRBJ2-7; no definite D call. V lost 4 bases and J lost 1, with 5 bases in between. CDR1 is SEHNR, CDR2 FQNEAQ, per germline (reference sequence). The CDR3 is 12 amino acids. The CDR3 DNA reads as TGTGCCAGCAGCTCTGCTTCCTACGAGCAGTACTTC. Amino acids: CASSSASYEQYF.

At least ten counts were recorded for this clonotype. The chain uses TRBV7-6 and TRBJ1-5; possible D gene TRBD1, 5 bases. The CDR3 sequence is 15 residues long. The ends were cut back, 3 bases at V and 3 bases at J, with 12 bases in the middle. CDR1 SGHVS and CDR2 FNYEAQ come from the germline V gene. The CDR3 spells CASSLGRASNQPQHF. DNA for the CDR3: TGTGCCAGCAGCTTGGGACGGGCCTCCAATCAGCCCCAGCATTTT.

The chain has TRBV18 and TRBJ2-4, with D tentatively TRBD2 (6 bases). Germline CDR1 reads KGHSH; CDR2 reads LQKENI. CDR3 length: 15 amino acids. V lost 0 bases, J lost 0 bases, and 6 bases lay in between. In nucleotides, the CDR3 is TGTGCCAGCTCACCACCGGGACTAGCCAAAAACATTCAGTACTTC. Its protein product is CASSPPGLAKNIQYF. Full variable domain (remainder filled in from reference TRBV18 and TRBJ2-4): NAGVMQNPRHLVRRRGQEARLRCSPMKGHSHVYWYRQLPEEGLKFMVYLQKENIIDESGMPKERFSAEFPKEGPSILRIQQVVRGDSAAYFCASSPPGLAKNIQYFGAGTRLSVL.

This clonotype was detected ten times or more. This chain uses TRBV7-9 with TRBJ2-3; D not certain. Germline lookup yields CDR1 SEHNR and CDR2 FQNEAQ (reference sequence). V lost 5 bases and J 3 bases, leaving 21 bases between the germline ends. There are 17 residues in the CDR3. CDR3 DNA: TGTGCCAGCAGCGTCTGGATTGGAGCCGTGGAGACAGATACGCAGTATTTT. Translation gives CASSVWIGAVETDTQYF.

CDR3 sequence (DNA): TGCAGTGCTAGAGATCAAGGAGGGAGCACAGATACGCAGTATTTT. Translating gives CSARDQGGSTDTQYF. V usage is TRBV20-1 and J usage is TRBJ2-3; possible D gene TRBD2, 6 bases. The germline CDR1 and CDR2 sequences are DFQATT and SNEGSKA (reference sequence). V was pared by 0 bases and J by 0 bases, with 10 bases between. The CDR3 length is 15 residues.

Only a few counts were recorded for this clonotype. The chain is built from TRBV9 and TRBJ1-1, with no clear D. The CDR3 covers 13 residues. The V gene's germline CDR1 is SGDLS and CDR2 YYNGEE. The V end was cut by 2 bases, the J end by 5 bases, with 10 bases between. The CDR3: CASSVSFGTEAFF. The CDR3 region has the DNA TGTGCCAGCAGCGTGAGCTTTGGGACTGAAGCTTTCTTT.

This clonotype was counted only a few times. The V call is TRBV20-1, the J call TRBJ2-2; TRBD2 is a possible D gene (5 bases). V lost 5 bases and J lost 4, with 14 bases in between. This CDR3 has 14 amino acids. The germline V gene encodes CDR1 DFQATT and CDR2 SNEGSKA (reference sequence). CDR3 loop: CSALVFRGTGELFF. As DNA, the CDR3 is TGCAGTGCTCTTGTCTTTCGGGGCACCGGGGAGCTGTTTTTT.

This clonotype was counted ten times or more. The chain carries TRBV29-1 and TRBJ2-7; 11 bases are a match to TRBD2. Trimming cost V 3 bases and J 0 bases; bases outside gene matches: 10. Germline assignment: CDR1 SQVTM and CDR2 ANQGSEA. This CDR3 has 17 amino acids. The chain's CDR3 is CSVEVLAGVLSSYEQYF. Here the CDR3 DNA reads TGCAGCGTTGAGGTACTAGCGGGGGTTCTAAGCTCCTACGAGCAGTACTTC.

In nucleotides, the CDR3 is TGTGCCAGCAGCTTAGGGCAGCCGGCGGATTTGGAGACCCAGTACTTC. Translated: CASSLGQPADLETQYF. The chain joins TRBV11-2 to TRBJ2-5; the D is unclear. The CDR3 runs 16 residues. V lost 1 base and J 5 bases, leaving 17 bases between the germline ends. Germline V CDR1 and CDR2: SGHAT, FQNNGV.

Ten or more counts support this clonotype. The rearrangement uses TRBV7-6 and TRBJ2-5, with TRBD1 identical over 12 bases. The CDR3 spans 17 residues. Per germline, CDR1 SGHVS and CDR2 FNYEAQ. Trimming took 1 base from V and 4 from J; bases not matched to a gene: 7. CDR3 loop: CASSLGGGQGARETQYF. In DNA, the CDR3 is TGTGCCAGCAGCTTAGGTGGGGGACAGGGGGCACGAGAGACCCAGTACTTC.